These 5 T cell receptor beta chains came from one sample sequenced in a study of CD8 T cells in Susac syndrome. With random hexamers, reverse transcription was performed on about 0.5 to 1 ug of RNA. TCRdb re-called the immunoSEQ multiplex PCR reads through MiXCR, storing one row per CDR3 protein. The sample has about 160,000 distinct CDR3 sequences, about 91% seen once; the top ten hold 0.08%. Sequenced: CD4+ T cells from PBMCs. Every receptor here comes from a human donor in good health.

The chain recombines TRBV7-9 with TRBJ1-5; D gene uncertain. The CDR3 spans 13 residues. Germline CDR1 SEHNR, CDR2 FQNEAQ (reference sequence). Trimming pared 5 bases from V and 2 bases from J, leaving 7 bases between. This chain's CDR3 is CASSDRGNQPQHF. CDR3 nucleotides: TGTGCCAGCAGCGACCGGGGCAATCAGCCCCAGCATTTT.

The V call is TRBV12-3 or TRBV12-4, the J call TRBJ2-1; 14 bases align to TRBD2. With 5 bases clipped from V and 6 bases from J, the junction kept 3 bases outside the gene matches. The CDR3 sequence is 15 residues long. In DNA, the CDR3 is TGTGCCAGCAGTCCGGGACTAGCGGGAGCCAATGAGCAGTTCTTC. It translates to CASSPGLAGANEQFF.

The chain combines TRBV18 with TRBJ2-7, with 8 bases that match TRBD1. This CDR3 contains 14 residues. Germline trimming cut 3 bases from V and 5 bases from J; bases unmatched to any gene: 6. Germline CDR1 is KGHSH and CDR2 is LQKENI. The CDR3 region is CASSPRTGFHEQYF. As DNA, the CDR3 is TGTGCCAGCTCACCTCGGACAGGGTTCCACGAGCAGTACTTC.

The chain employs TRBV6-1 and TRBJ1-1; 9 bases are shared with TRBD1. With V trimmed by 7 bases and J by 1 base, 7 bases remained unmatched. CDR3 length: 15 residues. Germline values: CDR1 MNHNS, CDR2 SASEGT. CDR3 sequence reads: CASNPWTGANTEAFF. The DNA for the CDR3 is TGTGCCAGCAACCCCTGGACAGGGGCGAACACTGAAGCTTTCTTT.

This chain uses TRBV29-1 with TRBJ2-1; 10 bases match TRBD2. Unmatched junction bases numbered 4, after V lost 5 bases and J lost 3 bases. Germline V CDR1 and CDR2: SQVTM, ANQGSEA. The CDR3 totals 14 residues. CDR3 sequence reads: CSVPLAGYYNEQFF. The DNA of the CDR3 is TGCAGCGTTCCACTAGCGGGGTACTACAATGAGCAGTTCTTC.